The rows below give T cell receptor beta chains drawn from one sample of a study of blood T cell repertoires in COVID-19. The data were produced by immunoSEQ multiplex PCR, yet TCRdb's version contains in-frame clones alone and is incomplete. The data contain around 70,000 clones, more than 70% of them singletons. Material for sequencing was peripheral blood. The receptors here all came from a man aged 45-65 years with acute or convalescent COVID-19. CDR3s include the opening cysteine and the closing phenylalanine or tryptophan. A D gene is named only where the DNA matches it firmly. Expanded clones get a size class; other rows say once, few or many, or leave the size out.

abundance | d_gene | j_gene | v_gene | CDR3aa | CDR3nt
few | NA | TRBJ1-1 | TRBV12-3/TRBV12-4 | CASRTGFTEAFF | TGTGCCAGCAGGACAGGTTTCACTGAAGCTTTCTTT
NA | NA | TRBJ1-1 | TRBV11-1 | CASSLSGHLNTEAFF | TGTGCCAGCAGCCTTAGCGGACATTTGAACACTGAAGCTTTCTTT
NA | TRBD1 | TRBJ2-1 | TRBV27 | CASGTGPYNEQFF | TGTGCCAGCGGGACAGGACCATACAATGAGCAGTTCTTC
NA | TRBD1 | TRBJ2-7 | TRBV5-1 | CASRSGTGNYEQYF | TGCGCCAGCAGGTCCGGGACAGGTAACTACGAGCAGTACTTC
NA | NA | TRBJ2-3 | TRBV3-1/TRBV3-2 | CASSQGPGSTDTQYF | TGTGCCAGCAGCCAAGGTCCGGGTAGCACAGATACGCAGTATTTT
NA | TRBD1 | TRBJ1-4 | TRBV10-3 | CAISELTGEGKLFF | TGTGCCATCAGTGAGTTGACAGGGGAAGGAAAACTGTTTTTT
NA | NA | TRBJ1-3 | TRBV3-1/TRBV3-2 | CASSKGSAGNTIYF | TGTGCCAGCAGCAAGGGGTCGGCTGGAAACACCATATATTTT
NA | NA | TRBJ2-7 | TRBV28 | CASSLVNYEQYF | TGTGCCAGCAGCCTAGTGAACTACGAGCAGTACTTC
NA | NA | TRBJ2-2 | TRBV5-1 | CASSLEVTSNTGELFF | TGCGCCAGCAGCTTGGAAGTCACATCGAACACCGGGGAGCTGTTTTTT
NA | NA | TRBJ2-3 | TRBV2 | CASSEQDFSTDTQYF | TGTGCCAGCAGTGAGCAAGACTTCAGCACAGATACGCAGTATTTT
few | TRBD1 | TRBJ1-5 | TRBV3-1/TRBV3-2 | CASSQAAGQGAGQPQHF | TGTGCCAGCAGCCAAGCCGCGGGACAGGGGGCGGGGCAGCCCCAGCATTTT
NA | NA | TRBJ1-2 | TRBV30 | CAYSQGSGRGYTF | TGTGCCTACTCACAGGGAAGCGGTCGTGGCTACACCTTC
NA | NA | TRBJ1-2 | TRBV9 | CASQVSGGYTF | TGTGCCAGCCAGGTATCTGGTGGCTACACCTTC
NA | NA | TRBJ1-2 | TRBV9 | CASSVVAGSYGYTF | TGTGCCAGCAGCGTAGTAGCCGGGAGCTATGGCTACACCTTC
NA | NA | TRBJ1-1 | TRBV11-2 | CASSVQGGTEAFF | TGTGCCAGCAGCGTTCAGGGAGGCACTGAAGCTTTCTTT
once | NA | TRBJ1-4 | TRBV29-1 | CSVEVAGEKLFF | TGCAGCGTTGAAGTGGCGGGAGAAAAACTGTTTTTT
NA | TRBD2 | TRBJ2-5 | TRBV9 | CASSVGGGDEETQYF | TGTGCCAGCAGCGTAGGCGGGGGGGACGAAGAGACCCAGTACTTC
NA | NA | TRBJ2-7 | TRBV2 | CASSDNYEQYF | TGTGCCAGCAGTGACAACTACGAGCAGTACTTC
once | NA | TRBJ2-5 | TRBV7-2 | CASSLLFQETQYF | TGTGCCAGCAGCTTACTGTTCCAAGAGACCCAGTACTTC
NA | NA | TRBJ1-6 | TRBV6-5 | CASRGGSDNSPLHF | TGTGCCAGCAGAGGAGGGTCCGATAATTCACCCCTCCACTTT
NA | NA | TRBJ2-7 | TRBV5-6 | CASSLLSYEQYF | TGTGCCAGCAGCTTACTGTCCTACGAGCAGTACTTC
NA | NA | TRBJ2-4 | TRBV10-1 | CASSKAGENIQYF | TGCGCCAGCAGTAAGGCAGGGGAAAACATTCAGTACTTC
NA | NA | TRBJ1-1 | TRBV7-3 | CASSPGQMNTEAFF | TGTGCCAGCAGCCCCGGACAGATGAACACTGAAGCTTTCTTT
NA | NA | TRBJ2-1 | TRBV18 | CASSPRRPYNEQFF | TGTGCCAGCTCCCCCAGGAGGCCCTACAATGAGCAGTTCTTC
NA | NA | TRBJ1-1 | TRBV18 | CASSPLNPLNTEAFF | TGTGCCAGCTCACCACTCAATCCCCTAAACACTGAAGCTTTCTTT
NA | NA | TRBJ2-6 | TRBV5-4 | CASSLGGAGANVLTF | TGTGCCAGCAGCTTGGGAGGAGCCGGGGCCAACGTCCTGACTTTC
NA | TRBD1 | TRBJ1-2 | TRBV3-1/TRBV3-2 | CASSQADRGPGYGYTF | TGTGCCAGCAGCCAAGCGGATAGGGGGCCCGGCTATGGCTACACCTTC
few | NA | TRBJ2-1 | TRBV5-4 | CASSATGSYNEQFF | TGTGCCAGCAGCGCAACAGGGTCCTACAATGAGCAGTTCTTC
NA | NA | TRBJ1-1 | TRBV6-5 | CASSSTQGGTEAFF | TGTGCCAGCAGTTCCACACAGGGTGGGACTGAAGCTTTCTTT
few | TRBD1 | TRBJ1-5 | TRBV7-8 | CASTPSRDRYLGKGNQPQHF | TGTGCCAGCACCCCTTCACGGGACAGGTATTTGGGAAAGGGCAATCAGCCCCAGCATTTT
NA | TRBD1 | TRBJ1-3 | TRBV7-9 | CASSLATGDSGNTIYF | TGTGCCAGCAGCTTGGCCACAGGGGACTCTGGAAACACCATATATTTT
NA | NA | TRBJ2-1 | TRBV6-1 | CASSDRRDWDEQFF | TGTGCCAGCAGTGATAGACGGGATTGGGATGAGCAGTTCTTC
once | TRBD1 | TRBJ2-7 | TRBV30 | CAWSPNPGQGVLGSYEQYF | TGTGCCTGGAGCCCCAACCCGGGACAGGGTGTCTTGGGCTCCTACGAGCAGTACTTC
NA | TRBD2 | TRBJ2-1 | TRBV9 | CASSEPGLDIEQFF | TGTGCCAGCAGCGAACCGGGACTAGATATTGAGCAGTTCTTC
few | NA | TRBJ1-2 | TRBV12-3/TRBV12-4 | CASSAQAAYGYTF | TGTGCCAGCAGCGCACAGGCGGCATATGGCTACACCTTC
NA | NA | TRBJ2-2 | TRBV24-1 | CATSFSPGELFF | TGTGCCACCAGTTTTTCTCCCGGGGAGCTGTTTTTT
NA | NA | TRBJ2-2 | TRBV21-1 | CASSKAVLTRSLEGTGELFF | TGTGCCAGCAGCAAAGCGGTTCTGACTAGATCGTTGGAGGGCACCGGGGAGCTGTTTTTT
NA | NA | TRBJ2-6 | TRBV11-3 | CASSPQGAGANVLTF | TGTGCCAGCAGCCCACAGGGAGCTGGGGCCAACGTCCTGACTTTC
NA | TRBD1 | TRBJ2-2 | TRBV7-3 | CASSLLGQANTGELFF | TGTGCCAGCAGCTTATTGGGACAGGCGAACACCGGGGAGCTGTTTTTT
NA | TRBD2 | TRBJ2-2 | TRBV12-5 | CASGLTRLAGGPPGELFF | TGTGCTAGTGGTTTGACGCGACTAGCGGGAGGACCCCCCGGGGAGCTGTTTTTT
NA | NA | TRBJ1-4 | TRBV6-5 | CASTEGVKLFF | TGTGCCAGCACCGAGGGGGTGAAACTGTTTTTT
NA | NA | TRBJ1-5 | TRBV6-5 | CASSPSVANQPQHF | TGTGCCAGCAGTCCCAGCGTCGCTAATCAGCCCCAGCATTTT
NA | TRBD1 | TRBJ2-7 | TRBV7-9 | CASSSDRGYEQYF | TGTGCCAGCAGCTCGGACAGGGGGTACGAGCAGTACTTC
once | NA | TRBJ1-2 | TRBV5-4 | CASSLGYRTNYGYTF | TGTGCCAGCAGCTTGGGGTACAGGACCAACTATGGCTACACCTTC